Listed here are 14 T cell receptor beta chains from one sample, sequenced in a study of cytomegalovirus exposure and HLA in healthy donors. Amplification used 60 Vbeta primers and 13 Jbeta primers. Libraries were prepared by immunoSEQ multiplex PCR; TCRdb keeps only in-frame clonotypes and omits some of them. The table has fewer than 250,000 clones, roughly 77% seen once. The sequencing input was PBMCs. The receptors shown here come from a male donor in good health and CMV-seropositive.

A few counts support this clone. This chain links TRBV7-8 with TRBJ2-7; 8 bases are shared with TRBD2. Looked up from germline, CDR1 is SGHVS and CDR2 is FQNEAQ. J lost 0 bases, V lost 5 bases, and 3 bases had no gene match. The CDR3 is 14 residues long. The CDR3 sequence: CASSPLAGSYEQYF. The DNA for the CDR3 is TGTGCCAGCAGCCCCCTAGCGGGCTCCTACGAGCAGTACTTC. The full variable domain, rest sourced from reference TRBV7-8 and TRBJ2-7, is GAGVSQSPRYKVAKRGQDVALRCDPISGHVSLFWYQQALGQGPEFLTYFQNEAQLDKSGLPSDRFFAERPEGSVSTLKIQRTQQEDSAVYLCASSPLAGSYEQYFGPGTRLTVT.

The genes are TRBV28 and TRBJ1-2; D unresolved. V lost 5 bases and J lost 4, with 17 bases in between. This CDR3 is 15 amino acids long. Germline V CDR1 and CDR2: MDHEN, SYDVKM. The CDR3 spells CASSPRSPWSYGYTF. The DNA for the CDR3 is TGTGCCAGCAGTCCGCGGTCGCCCTGGAGCTATGGCTACACCTTC.

The CDR3 here is CASSPPSEDTQYF. The CDR3 coding sequence is TGTGCCAGCTCACCACCCAGCGAAGATACGCAGTATTTT. J is TRBJ2-3 and V is TRBV18; D is ambiguous. This CDR3 spans 13 amino acids. Trimming left V 0 bases short and J 5 bases short, with 6 bases between. CDR1 and CDR2 from the germline V gene are KGHSH and LQKENI.

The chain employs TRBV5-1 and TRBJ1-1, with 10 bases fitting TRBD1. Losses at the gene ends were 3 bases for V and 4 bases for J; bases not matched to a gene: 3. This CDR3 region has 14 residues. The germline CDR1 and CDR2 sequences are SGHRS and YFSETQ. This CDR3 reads CASSSRDRGTEAFF. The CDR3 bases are TGCGCCAGCAGCTCCCGGGACAGGGGCACTGAAGCTTTCTTT.

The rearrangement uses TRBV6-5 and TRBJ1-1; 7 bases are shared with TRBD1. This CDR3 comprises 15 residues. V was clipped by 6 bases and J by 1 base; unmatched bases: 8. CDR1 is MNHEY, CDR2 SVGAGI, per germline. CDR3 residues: CASRKSGGTNTEAFF. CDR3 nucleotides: TGTGCCAGCAGGAAATCAGGGGGTACGAACACTGAAGCTTTCTTT.

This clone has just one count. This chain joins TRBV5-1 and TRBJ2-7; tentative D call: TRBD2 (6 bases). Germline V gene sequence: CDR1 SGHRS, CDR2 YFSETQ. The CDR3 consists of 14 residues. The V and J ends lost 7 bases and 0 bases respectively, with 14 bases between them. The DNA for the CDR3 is TGCGCCAGCCGTCCGGGGGATTACTCCTACGAGCAGTACTTC. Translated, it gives CASRPGDYSYEQYF.

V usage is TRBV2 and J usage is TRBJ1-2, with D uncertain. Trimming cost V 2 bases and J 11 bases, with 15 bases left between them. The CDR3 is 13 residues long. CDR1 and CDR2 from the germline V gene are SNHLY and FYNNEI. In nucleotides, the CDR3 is TGTGCCAGCAGTGAACTTTTGGGTGGCGGTTACACCTTC. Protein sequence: CASSELLGGGYTF.

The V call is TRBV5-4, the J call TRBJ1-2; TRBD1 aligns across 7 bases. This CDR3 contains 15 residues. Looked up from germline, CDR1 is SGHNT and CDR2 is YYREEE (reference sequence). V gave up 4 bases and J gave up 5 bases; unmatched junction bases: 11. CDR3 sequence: CASSLIRDSSYGYTF. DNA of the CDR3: TGTGCCAGCAGCCTAATTCGGGACAGTTCTTATGGCTACACCTTC.

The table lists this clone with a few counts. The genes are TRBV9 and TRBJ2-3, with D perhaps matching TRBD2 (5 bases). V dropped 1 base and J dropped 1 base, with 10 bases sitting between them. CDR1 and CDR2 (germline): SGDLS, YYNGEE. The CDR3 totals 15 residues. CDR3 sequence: CASSVLDSGTDTQYF. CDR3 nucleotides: TGTGCCAGCAGCGTACTTGATAGCGGCACAGATACGCAGTATTTT.

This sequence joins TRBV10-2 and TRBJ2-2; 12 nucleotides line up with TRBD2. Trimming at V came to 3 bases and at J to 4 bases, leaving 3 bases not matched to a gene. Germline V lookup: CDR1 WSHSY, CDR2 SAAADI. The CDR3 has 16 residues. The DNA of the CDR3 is TGCGCCAGCAGTGATATGGGACTAGCGGGCACCGGGGAGCTGTTTTTT. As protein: CASSDMGLAGTGELFF.

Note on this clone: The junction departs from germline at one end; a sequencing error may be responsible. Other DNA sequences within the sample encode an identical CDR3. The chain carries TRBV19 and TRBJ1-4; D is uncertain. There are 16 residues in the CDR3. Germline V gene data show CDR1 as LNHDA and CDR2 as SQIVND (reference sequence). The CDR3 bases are TGTGCCAGTAGGGAGGACCGTGCAGCAACTAATGAGAAACTGTTTTTT. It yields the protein CASREDRAATNEKLFF.

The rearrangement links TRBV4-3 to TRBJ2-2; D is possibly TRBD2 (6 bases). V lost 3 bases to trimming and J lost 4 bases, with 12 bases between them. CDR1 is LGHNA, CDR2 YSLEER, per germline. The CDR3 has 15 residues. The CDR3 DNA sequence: TGCGCCAGCAGCCACCGACTAGAGGCCACCGGGGAGCTGTTTTTT. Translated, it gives CASSHRLEATGELFF.

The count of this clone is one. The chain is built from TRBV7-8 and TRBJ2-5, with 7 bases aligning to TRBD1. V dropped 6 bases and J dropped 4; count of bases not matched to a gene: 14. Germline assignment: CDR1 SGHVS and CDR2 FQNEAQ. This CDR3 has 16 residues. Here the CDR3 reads CASRPIDRVRGETQYF. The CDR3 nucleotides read TGTGCCAGCAGACCGATTGACAGGGTGAGAGGAGAGACCCAGTACTTC.

The CDR3 is CAISDGSSLNQPQHF. As DNA, the CDR3 is TGTGCCATCAGTGACGGGTCAAGTTTAAATCAGCCCCAGCATTTT. The chain employs TRBV10-3 and TRBJ1-5, with unresolved D. Germline V gene data show CDR1 as ENHRY and CDR2 as SYGVKD. The CDR3 runs 15 residues. Trimming removed 3 bases from V and 4 bases from J, with 13 bases in between.